This T cell receptor beta chain was sequenced during a study of T cells in Graves' hyperthyroidism and ophthalmopathy. General study points: Ophthalmopathy was distinguished from stable hyperthyroidism by 13 V-J signatures.

The V and J ends lost 3 bases and 7 bases respectively, with 13 bases between them. Germline CDR1 and CDR2: SEHNR and FQNEAQ (reference sequence). The CDR3 is made up of 15 amino acids. In this sample, this clonotype turned up many times. Its antigen is as yet unknown. Using RNA transcripts as the source, TCR beta CDR3 regions were amplified. HTBI primers were used for first-round RT-PCR of the TCR CDR3. Each CDR3 protein is one row after TCRdb ran MiXCR on the multiplex PCR reads. The repertoire holds roughly 800,000 distinct CDR3 sequences, with roughly 40% as singletons. Sequenced material: blood. This sequence was found in a young man with Graves' hyperthyroidism. V and J are TRBV7-9 and TRBJ1-6; unclear D gene. CDR3 amino acids: CASSLPYEPNSPLHF. Written as DNA, the CDR3 is TGTGCCAGCAGCTTGCCCTATGAACCCAATTCACCCCTCCACTTT. Combining the CDR3 with reference TRBV7-9 and TRBJ1-6 gives the whole variable domain DTGVSQNPRHKITKRGQNVTFRCDPISEHNRLYWYRQTLGQGPEFLTYFQNEAQLEKSRLLSDRFSAERPKGSFSTLEIQRTEQGDSAMYLCASSLPYEPNSPLHFGNGTRLTVT.